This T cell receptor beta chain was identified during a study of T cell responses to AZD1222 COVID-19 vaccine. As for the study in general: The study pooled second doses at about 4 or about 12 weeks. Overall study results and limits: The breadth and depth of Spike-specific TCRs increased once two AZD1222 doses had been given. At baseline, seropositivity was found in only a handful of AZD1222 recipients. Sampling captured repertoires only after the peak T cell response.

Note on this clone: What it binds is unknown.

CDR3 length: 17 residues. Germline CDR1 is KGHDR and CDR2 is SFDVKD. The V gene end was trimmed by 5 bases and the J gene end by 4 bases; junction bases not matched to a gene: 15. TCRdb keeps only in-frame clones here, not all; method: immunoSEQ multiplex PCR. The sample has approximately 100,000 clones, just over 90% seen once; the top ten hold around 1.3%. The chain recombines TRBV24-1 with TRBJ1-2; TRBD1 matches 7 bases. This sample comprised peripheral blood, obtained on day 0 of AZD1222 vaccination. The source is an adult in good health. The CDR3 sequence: CATSGREWTGGLYGYTF. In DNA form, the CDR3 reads TGTGCCACCAGTGGCCGAGAATGGACAGGCGGGCTCTATGGCTACACCTTC.